This entry lists 23 T cell receptor beta chains sequenced from one sample in a study of CD8 T cells in Susac syndrome. Random hexamers were used to reverse transcribe roughly 0.45 to 1 ug of RNA. TCRdb called the immunoSEQ multiplex PCR reads again in MiXCR, with one record for every CDR3 protein. The data hold 70,000 to 100,000 distinct CDR3 sequences, with around 93% observed a single time. The specimen was CD8+ T cells from PBMCs. These receptors all come from a human donor in good health.

The rearrangement uses TRBV4-1 and TRBJ2-5; 8 nucleotides agree with TRBD2. Trimming cost V 0 bases and J 4 bases; bases outside gene matches: 7. The CDR3 is 16 residues long. Per germline, CDR1 MGHRA and CDR2 YSYEKL. The CDR3 DNA is TGCGCCAGCAGCCAAGAATCGGGGGGGGTGAGAGAGACCCAGTACTTC. Protein: CASSQESGGVRETQYF.

The chain links TRBV4-1 to TRBJ1-2, with 8 bases matching TRBD1. CDR1 is MGHRA, CDR2 YSYEKL, per germline. V was clipped by 1 base and J by 13 bases; unmatched bases: 11. There are 14 residues in the CDR3. Written as DNA, the CDR3 is TGCGCCAGCAGCCAAGTTGGGACAGGCCATCCGGGCACCTTC. Translated, it gives CASSQVGTGHPGTF.

The chain has TRBV20-1 and TRBJ2-5, with 9 bases fitting TRBD2. V was pared by 1 base and J by 4 bases, with 7 bases of the junction left unmatched. Per germline, CDR1 DFQATT and CDR2 SNEGSKA (reference sequence). The CDR3 is made up of 15 amino acids. The CDR3 sequence: CSARGQLAGAETQYF. The CDR3 DNA reads as TGCAGTGCTAGAGGCCAGTTAGCGGGGGCAGAGACCCAGTACTTC.

This chain joins TRBV5-1 and TRBJ2-2, with unresolved D. CDR1 and CDR2 from the germline V gene are SGHRS and YFSETQ. Trimming removed 1 base from V and 0 bases from J, with 7 bases in between. The CDR3 extends over 15 amino acids. Here the CDR3 reads CASSLNNANTGELFF. The CDR3 DNA reads as TGCGCCAGCAGCTTGAACAACGCGAACACCGGGGAGCTGTTTTTT.

This clonotype was picked up a small number of times. V gene TRBV3-1 combines with J gene TRBJ2-1; D uncertain. The V and J ends lost 4 bases and 0 bases respectively, with 4 bases between them. Germline V lookup: CDR1 LGHDT, CDR2 YNNKEL (reference sequence). The CDR3 has 13 amino acids. This chain's CDR3 is CASSPSSYNEQFF. In DNA form, the CDR3 reads TGTGCCAGCAGCCCTAGCTCCTACAATGAGCAGTTCTTC.

The table lists this clonotype with a few counts. The chain carries TRBV3-1 and TRBJ1-1; D gene uncertain. The germline V and J ends were trimmed by 1 base and 6 bases, with 12 bases remaining between them. The CDR3 spans 14 residues. Germline CDR1 is LGHDT and CDR2 is YNNKEL (reference sequence). CDR3 residues: CASSQGEGWAEAFF. The CDR3 DNA reads as TGTGCCAGCAGCCAAGGGGAGGGTTGGGCTGAAGCTTTCTTT.

In its sample, this clonotype was seen once. This rearrangement joins TRBV5-1 to TRBJ2-7, with 7 bases that match TRBD2. J gave up 0 bases and V 1 base, and 4 bases lay outside the gene matches. Germline CDR1 is SGHRS and CDR2 is YFSETQ. There are 15 residues in the CDR3. The CDR3 bases are TGCGCCAGCAGCTTGTCACGGGGGGTCTCCTACGAGCAGTACTTC. Its protein is CASSLSRGVSYEQYF.

This chain connects TRBV10-3 to TRBJ2-1; 10 positions agree with TRBD2. The CDR3 runs to 15 residues. Per the germline V gene, CDR1 is ENHRY and CDR2 is SYGVKD. Germline trimming cut 0 bases from V and 7 bases from J; bases unmatched to any gene: 3. CDR3 protein: CAISESPSGGNEQFF. CDR3 DNA sequence: TGTGCCATCAGTGAGTCCCCTAGCGGGGGAAATGAGCAGTTCTTC.

The chain has TRBV12-3 or TRBV12-4 and TRBJ1-1; D is unresolved. CDR3 size: 14 residues. Trimming took 4 bases from V and 7 from J, leaving 16 bases between them. CDR3 DNA sequence: TGTGCCAGCAGTTACCGGAGCCTTTCCTTTGAAGCTTTCTTT. This encodes CASSYRSLSFEAFF.

The chain joins TRBV3-1 to TRBJ1-6, with D possibly being TRBD1 (5 bases). The CDR3 length is 13 residues. V lost 0 bases and J lost 10, with 7 bases in between. Germline V gives CDR1 LGHDT, CDR2 YNNKEL (reference sequence). For the CDR3, the DNA is TGTGCCAGCAGCCAAGAGTGGGACTCACCCCTCCACTTT. Protein sequence: CASSQEWDSPLHF.

The chain employs TRBV5-1 and TRBJ1-4, with a tentative D call TRBD1 (5 bases). In germline, CDR1 is SGHRS, CDR2 YFSETQ. The CDR3 loop spans 15 amino acids. With 5 bases removed from V and 5 bases from J, the gap between germline ends came to 16 bases. CDR3 sequence: CASRAGQYMNEKLFF. The CDR3 DNA is TGCGCCAGCAGGGCGGGGCAGTACATGAATGAAAAACTGTTTTTT.

The chain carries TRBV3-1 and TRBJ2-3; 10 bases fit TRBD2. Trimming removed 4 bases from V and 0 bases from J; junction bases left unmatched: 1. Germline lookup yields CDR1 LGHDT and CDR2 YNNKEL (reference sequence). CDR3 size: 15 residues. The CDR3 sequence: CASSLGLASTDTQYF. In DNA form, the CDR3 reads TGTGCCAGCAGCCTGGGACTAGCGAGCACAGATACGCAGTATTTT.

V and J are TRBV27 and TRBJ1-2, with D uncertain. The V and J ends lost 5 bases and 4 bases respectively, with 5 bases between them. Germline V gene lookup returns CDR1 MNHEY and CDR2 SMNVEV (reference sequence). The CDR3 runs 11 residues. As DNA, the CDR3 is TGTGCCAGCAGTGACTTCTATGGCTACACCTTC. It encodes CASSDFYGYTF.

The chain is built from TRBV19 and TRBJ2-1; D gene ambiguous. The V gene lost 4 bases and the J gene lost 11 bases, with 12 bases spanning the gap. From germline, CDR1 is LNHDA and CDR2 SQIVND (reference sequence). CDR3 length: 12 residues. The CDR3 reads CASSTRSPKQFF. In DNA form, the CDR3 reads TGTGCCAGTAGTACCCGATCCCCCAAGCAGTTCTTC.

This rearrangement joins TRBV12-3 or TRBV12-4 to TRBJ1-1; weak D call: TRBD1 (5 bases). The CDR3 spans 13 residues. Trimming pared 7 bases from V and 1 base from J, leaving 10 bases between. In DNA, the CDR3 is TGTGCCAGCACCACCGGGGGGAACACTGAAGCTTTCTTT. Translating it yields CASTTGGNTEAFF.

The chain couples TRBV5-6 to TRBJ1-1; no clear D. The CDR3 has 12 amino acids. CDR1 SGHDT and CDR2 YYEEEE come from the germline V gene. Trimming pared 9 bases from V and 1 base from J, leaving 10 bases between. As DNA, the CDR3 is TGTGCCACCCGGCGGGCGAACACTGAAGCTTTCTTT. This translates into CATRRANTEAFF.

The chain is built from TRBV4-2 and TRBJ1-3; D possibly corresponds to TRBD1 (5 bases). V lost 1 base to trimming and J lost 0 bases, with 13 bases between them. Looked up from germline, CDR1 is LGHNA and CDR2 is YNFKEQ. The CDR3 loop spans 17 amino acids. The CDR3 DNA follows: TGTGCCAGCAGCCAAGGTTTTGGGGGAAGCTCTGGAAACACCATATATTTT. Encoded protein: CASSQGFGGSSGNTIYF.

The chain is built from TRBV10-1 and TRBJ2-2; D is possibly TRBD1 (5 bases). Looked up from germline, CDR1 is WNHNN and CDR2 is SYGVQD (reference sequence). This CDR3 spans 16 amino acids. V gave up 2 bases and J gave up 6 bases, with 16 bases separating them. CDR3 loop: CASSEVWQGAAGELFF. CDR3 DNA sequence: TGCGCCAGCAGTGAGGTTTGGCAGGGCGCTGCCGGGGAGCTGTTTTTT.

The V and J genes are TRBV7-7 and TRBJ2-7; unclear D gene. The CDR3 runs to 13 residues. Germline-derived CDR1 and CDR2 are SSHAT and FNYEAQ (reference sequence). The V and J ends lost 6 bases and 3 bases respectively, with 12 bases between them. The CDR3 spells CASSSALGYEQYF. The CDR3 nucleotides are TGTGCCAGCAGTTCTGCCCTCGGCTACGAGCAGTACTTC.

The J gene is TRBJ2-1, the V gene TRBV25-1; D might be TRBD1 (6 bases). Germline V gives CDR1 MGHDK, CDR2 SYGVNS. The CDR3 has 16 amino acids. Trimming removed 3 bases at V and 5 bases at J, with 17 bases between. This CDR3 is CASSERFTGRDNEQFF. The CDR3 coding sequence is TGTGCCAGCAGTGAGCGATTCACAGGGCGGGACAATGAGCAGTTCTTC.

V usage is TRBV12-3 or TRBV12-4 and J usage is TRBJ2-1; D is ambiguous. Trimming cost V 4 bases and J 0 bases, with 10 bases left between them. This CDR3 is 15 amino acids long. The CDR3 loop is CASSSDGSSYNEQFF. CDR3 nucleotides: TGTGCCAGCAGTTCGGACGGAAGCTCCTACAATGAGCAGTTCTTC.

This chain connects TRBV10-3 to TRBJ1-1; possible D gene TRBD1, 6 bases. The ends were cut back, 0 bases at V and 4 bases at J, with 9 bases in the middle. Germline CDR1 and CDR2: ENHRY and SYGVKD. The length of the CDR3 is 14 residues. The CDR3 region is CAISESAGATEAFF. The CDR3 DNA reads as TGTGCCATCAGTGAGTCCGCAGGGGCCACTGAAGCTTTCTTT.

The chain couples TRBV6-1 to TRBJ2-1, with 13 positions matching TRBD2. V gave up 6 bases and J gave up 2 bases; unmatched junction bases: 4. CDR3 size: 16 residues. Per germline, CDR1 MNHNS and CDR2 SASEGT. The chain's CDR3 is CASRETSGGPYNEQFF. DNA of the CDR3: TGTGCCAGCAGGGAGACTAGCGGGGGGCCCTACAATGAGCAGTTCTTC.